This T cell receptor (beta chain) emerged from a study of T cells expressing NK-cell markers. Across the whole study: Just one sequenced donor of eight was HCMV-seronegative, while seven were seropositive. The study, taken as a whole, reports: Also leading the CD3+CD56-NKG2C+ fraction in a handful of donors were these clonotypes. The study did not resolve the HCMV specificity of expanded NKG2C+ T cell clones.

Researchers built TCR beta cDNA using 5'RACE template switching with UMIs. Following a re-call of the 5' RACE reads, TCRdb has one entry per CDR3 protein and lacks DNA. The specimen's table records fewer than 200,000 distinct CDR3 sequences. Looked up from germline, CDR1 is SEHNR and CDR2 is FQNEAQ (reference sequence). This CDR3 has 13 residues. To note about this clonotype: The antigen remains undetermined.

The specimen sequenced was blood T cells: a sorted CD56 or NKG2C T cell subset, CD4+ or CD8+ T cells, or bulk PBMC T cells (not recorded which). The J gene is TRBJ2-2, the V gene TRBV7-9. The receptor was derived from a woman aged 18-69 years in good health. The CDR3 is CASSGSSTGELFF.